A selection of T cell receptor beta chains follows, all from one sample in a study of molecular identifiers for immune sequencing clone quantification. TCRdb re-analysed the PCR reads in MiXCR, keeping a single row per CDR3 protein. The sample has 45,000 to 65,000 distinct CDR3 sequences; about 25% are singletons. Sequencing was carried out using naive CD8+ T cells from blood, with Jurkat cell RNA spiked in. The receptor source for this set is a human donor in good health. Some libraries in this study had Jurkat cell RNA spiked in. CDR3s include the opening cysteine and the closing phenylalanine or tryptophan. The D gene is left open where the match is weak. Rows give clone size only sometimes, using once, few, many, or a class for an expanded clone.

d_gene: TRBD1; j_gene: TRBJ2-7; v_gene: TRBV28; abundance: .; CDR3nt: TGTGCCAGCAGTTTCCGCGCGACAGGGGTCCCCTACGAGCAGTACTTC; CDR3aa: CASSFRATGVPYEQYF
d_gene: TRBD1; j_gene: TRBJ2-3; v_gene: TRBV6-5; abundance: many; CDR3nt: TGTGCCAGCAGTTACAGTCAGGGGGCAGGCACAGATACGCAGTATTTT; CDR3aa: CASSYSQGAGTDTQYF
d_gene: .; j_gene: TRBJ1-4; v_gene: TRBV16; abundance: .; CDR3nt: TGTGCCAGCAGCCCCCTTCTTGAAAAACTGTTTTTT; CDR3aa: CASSPLLEKLFF
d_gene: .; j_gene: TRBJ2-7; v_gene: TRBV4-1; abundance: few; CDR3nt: TGCGCCAGCAGCCAAGATGAGGGTGGCGAGCAGTACTTC; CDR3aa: CASSQDEGGEQYF
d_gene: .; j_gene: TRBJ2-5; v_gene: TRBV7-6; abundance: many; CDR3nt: TGTGCCAGCAGCCTGGTTAGCGGACACCAAGAGACCCAGTACTTC; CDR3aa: CASSLVSGHQETQYF
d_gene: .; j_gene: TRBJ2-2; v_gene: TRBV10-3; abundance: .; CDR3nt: TGTGCCACCAGGGACCTTCTGACGAACACCGGGGAGCTGTTTTTT; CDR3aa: CATRDLLTNTGELFF
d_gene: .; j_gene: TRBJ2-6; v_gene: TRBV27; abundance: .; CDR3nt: TGCGCCAGCAGCAGCGTTCAGCCCTCTGGGGCCAGCGTCCTGACTTTC; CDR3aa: CASSSVQPSGASVLTF
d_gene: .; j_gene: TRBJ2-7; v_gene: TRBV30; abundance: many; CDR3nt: TGTGCCTGGAGTGTACTCGGCCGTTCATACGAGCAGTACTTC; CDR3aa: CAWSVLGRSYEQYF
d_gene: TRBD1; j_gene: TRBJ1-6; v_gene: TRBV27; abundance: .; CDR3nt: TGTGCCAGCAAGGACAGGGCTAATTCACCCCTCCACTTT; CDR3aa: CASKDRANSPLHF
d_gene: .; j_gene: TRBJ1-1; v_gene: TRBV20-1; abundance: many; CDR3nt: TGCAGTGCAACATTGACTCTGAGTGGGTCTGAAGCTTTCTTT; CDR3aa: CSATLTLSGSEAFF
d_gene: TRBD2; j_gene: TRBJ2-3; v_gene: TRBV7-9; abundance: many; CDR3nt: TGTGCCAGCAGCTTAGAGTACGTGACTAGCGGGAGACCCACAGATACGCAGTATTTT; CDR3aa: CASSLEYVTSGRPTDTQYF
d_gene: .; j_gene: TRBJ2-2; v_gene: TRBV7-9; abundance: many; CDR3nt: TGTGCCAGCAGTCCCTATGAGGGGCTGGACACCGGGGAGCTGTTTTTT; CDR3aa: CASSPYEGLDTGELFF
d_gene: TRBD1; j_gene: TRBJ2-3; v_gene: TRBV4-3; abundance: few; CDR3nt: TGCGCCAGCAGCCTGTACTCTAACCCGGGACAGGGAAGGGCGGATACGCAGTATTTT; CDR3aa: CASSLYSNPGQGRADTQYF
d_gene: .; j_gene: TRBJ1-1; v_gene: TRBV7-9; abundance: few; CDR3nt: TGTGCCAGCCTCGTGGGAGGCGATCGCACTGAAGCTTTCTTT; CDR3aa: CASLVGGDRTEAFF
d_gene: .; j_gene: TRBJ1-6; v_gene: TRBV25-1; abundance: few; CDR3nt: TGTGCCAGCAGGGACTGGGATTCACCCCTCCACTTT; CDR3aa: CASRDWDSPLHF
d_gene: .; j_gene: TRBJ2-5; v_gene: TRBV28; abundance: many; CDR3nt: TGTGCCAGCAGTTTTGGTCCGGTGGGGATCCAAGAGACCCAGTACTTC; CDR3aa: CASSFGPVGIQETQYF
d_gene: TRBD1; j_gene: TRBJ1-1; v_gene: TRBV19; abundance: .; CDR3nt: TGTGCCAGTAGTCCCGGACAGGCTATGAACACTGAAGCTTTCTTT; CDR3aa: CASSPGQAMNTEAFF
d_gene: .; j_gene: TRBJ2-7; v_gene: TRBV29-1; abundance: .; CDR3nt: TGCAGCGCCGTAATGGCCACCCCCTACGAGCAGTACTTC; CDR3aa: CSAVMATPYEQYF
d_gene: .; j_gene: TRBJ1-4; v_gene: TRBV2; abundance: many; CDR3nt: TGTGCCAGCAGTGAAGTGGACAGATCAACTAATGAAAAACTGTTTTTT; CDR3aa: CASSEVDRSTNEKLFF
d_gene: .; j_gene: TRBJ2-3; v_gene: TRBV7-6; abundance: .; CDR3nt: TGTGCCAGCAGCTCATCTACAGATACGCAGTATTTT; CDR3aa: CASSSSTDTQYF
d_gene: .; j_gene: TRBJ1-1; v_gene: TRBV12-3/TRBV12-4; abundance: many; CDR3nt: TGTGCCAGCGGGGTTGGAGCAATTGAAGCTTTCTTT; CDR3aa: CASGVGAIEAFF
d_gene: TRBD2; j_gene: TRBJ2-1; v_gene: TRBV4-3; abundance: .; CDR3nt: TGCGCCAGCAGCCAACCGCTAGCGGGGGGGCATGAGCAGTTCTTC; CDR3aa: CASSQPLAGGHEQFF
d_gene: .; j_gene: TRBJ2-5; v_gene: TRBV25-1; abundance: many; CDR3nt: TGTGCCAGAAATACGTGGGGGCGAGAGACCCAGTACTTC; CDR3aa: CARNTWGRETQYF
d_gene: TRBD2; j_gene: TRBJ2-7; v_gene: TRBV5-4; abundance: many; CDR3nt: TGTGCCAGCAGCTTGCTAGAGGGACTACTCTACGAGCAGTACTTC; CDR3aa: CASSLLEGLLYEQYF
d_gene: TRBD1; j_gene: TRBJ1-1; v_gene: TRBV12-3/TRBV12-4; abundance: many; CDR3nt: TGTGCCAGCCGACAGGGGAACACTGAAGCTTTCTTT; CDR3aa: CASRQGNTEAFF
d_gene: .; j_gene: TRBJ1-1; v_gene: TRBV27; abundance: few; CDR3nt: TGTGCCAGCAGTTTAATGGGGGGTACTGAAGCTTTCTTT; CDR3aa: CASSLMGGTEAFF
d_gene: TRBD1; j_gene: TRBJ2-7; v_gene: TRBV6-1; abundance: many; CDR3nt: TGTGCCAGCAGTGATTACCTGGGACAGGGATTGTACGAGCAGTACTTC; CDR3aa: CASSDYLGQGLYEQYF
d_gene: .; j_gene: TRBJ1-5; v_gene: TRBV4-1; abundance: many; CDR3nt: TGCGCCAGCAGCCAAGCCTCACCCCCAGGCGGGCAGCCCCAGCATTTT; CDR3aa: CASSQASPPGGQPQHF
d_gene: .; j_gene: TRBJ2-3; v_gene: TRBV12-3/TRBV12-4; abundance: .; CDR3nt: TGTGCCAGCACTCCCCTGGCTAGCACAGATACGCAGTATTTT; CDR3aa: CASTPLASTDTQYF
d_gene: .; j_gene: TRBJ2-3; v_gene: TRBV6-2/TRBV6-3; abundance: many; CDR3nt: TGTGCCAGCAGTTACGTCAACGCAGATACGCAGTATTTT; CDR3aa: CASSYVNADTQYF
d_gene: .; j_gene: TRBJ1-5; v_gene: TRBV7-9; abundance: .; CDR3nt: TGTGCCAGGAGCCTATCAGGGGTCGATCAGCCCCAGCATTTT; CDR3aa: CARSLSGVDQPQHF
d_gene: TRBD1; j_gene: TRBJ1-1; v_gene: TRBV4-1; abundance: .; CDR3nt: TGCGCCAGCAGCCAAGTCCGGACAGGGTCCACTGAAGCTTTCTTT; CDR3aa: CASSQVRTGSTEAFF
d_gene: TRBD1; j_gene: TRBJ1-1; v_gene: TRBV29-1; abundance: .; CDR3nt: TGCAGCGTTCGGACAGGAATGAACACTGAAGCTCTCTTT; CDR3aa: CSVRTGMNTEALF
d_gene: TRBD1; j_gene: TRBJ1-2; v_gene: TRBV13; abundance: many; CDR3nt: TGTGCCAGCAGTACGACAGGGAAACGTTCTGGCTACACCTTC; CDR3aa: CASSTTGKRSGYTF
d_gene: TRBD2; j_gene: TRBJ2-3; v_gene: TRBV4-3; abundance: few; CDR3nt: TGCGCCAGCAGCCAAGATCTAGCGGGGGCTAGCACAGATACGCAGTATTTT; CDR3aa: CASSQDLAGASTDTQYF
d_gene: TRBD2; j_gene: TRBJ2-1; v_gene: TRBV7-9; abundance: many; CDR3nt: TGTGCCAGCACCTCCCCGCGGGAGCTGTACAATGAGCAGTTCTTC; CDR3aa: CASTSPRELYNEQFF
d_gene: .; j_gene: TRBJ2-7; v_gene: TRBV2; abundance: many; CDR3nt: TGTGCCAGCAGTGAAGCGGGCAGGACCTACGAGCAGTACTTC; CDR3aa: CASSEAGRTYEQYF
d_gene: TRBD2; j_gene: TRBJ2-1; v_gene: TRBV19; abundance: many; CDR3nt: TGTGCCACCTGCGGGCGGGAGGGATACAATGAGCAGTTCTTC; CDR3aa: CATCGREGYNEQFF
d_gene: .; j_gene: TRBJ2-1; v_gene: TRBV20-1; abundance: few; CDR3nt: TGCAGTGCTACTACGGAGGTGTCCTACAATGAGCAGTTCTTC; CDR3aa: CSATTEVSYNEQFF
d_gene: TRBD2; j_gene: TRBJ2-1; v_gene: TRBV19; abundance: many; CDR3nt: TGTGCCAGTAGTATGACTAGCGGGTTAGGGCACAATGAGCAGTTCTTC; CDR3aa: CASSMTSGLGHNEQFF
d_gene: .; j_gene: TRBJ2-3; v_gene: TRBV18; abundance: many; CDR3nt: TGTGCCAGCTCACCACCCGGCAGCACAGATACGCAGTATTTT; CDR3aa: CASSPPGSTDTQYF
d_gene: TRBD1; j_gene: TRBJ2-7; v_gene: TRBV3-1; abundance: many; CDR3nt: TGTGCCAGCGGCGGAGACAGGGACTACGAGCAGTACTTC; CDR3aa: CASGGDRDYEQYF
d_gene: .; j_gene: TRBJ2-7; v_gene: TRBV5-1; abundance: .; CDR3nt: TGCGCCAGCGGCGAAGGGGCAGGGGCCTACGAGCAGTACTTC; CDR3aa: CASGEGAGAYEQYF